These T cell receptor beta chains were read from a single sample in a study of CD8+CD57+ T cells in acquired aplastic anemia. TCRdb called the reads again in MiXCR, with one record for every CDR3 protein. Among 150,000 to 200,000 distinct CDR3 sequences, less than 50% were seen once, and the ten largest hold about 1.8%. The source material was sorted CD4+, CD8+, or CD8+CD57+ T cells (not recorded which) from PBMCs. Every receptor here comes from a human donor with aplastic anemia. Each CDR3 is given with its conserved first and last residue. D genes are given only for firm matches. Clone size is stated in some rows and not others, as once, few, many or a class when expanded.

>-|TRBJ1-1|-|TRBV25-1
CASSDSGRAFF
TGTGCCAGCAGTGATTCAGGGAGAGCTTTCTTT
>TRBD2|TRBJ2-1|many|TRBV2
CASARRGSGASNEQFF
TGTGCCAGCGCCCGCCGTGGTAGCGGGGCTTCGAATGAGCAGTTCTTC
>TRBD1|TRBJ1-1|few|TRBV19
CASSGTVNTEAFF
TGTGCCAGCTCCGGGACAGTGAACACTGAAGCTTTCTTT
>-|TRBJ1-4|few|TRBV25-1
CASSESGVIEKLFF
TGTGCCAGCAGTGAATCAGGGGTTATCGAAAAACTGTTTTTT
>-|TRBJ2-7|-|TRBV11-2
CASSLSGSAYEQYF
TGTGCCAGCAGCTTATCGGGGTCCGCCTACGAGCAGTACTTC
>-|TRBJ2-1|many|TRBV9
CASRPKTGDRNEQFF
TGTGCCAGCAGACCAAAAACGGGAGATCGGAATGAGCAGTTCTTC
>-|TRBJ1-1|many|TRBV20-1
CSVHRRGARTEAFF
TGCAGTGTACATCGTCGGGGGGCCCGCACTGAAGCTTTCTTT
>-|TRBJ1-2|few|TRBV29-1
CSVDIGTDLLRGYTF
TGCAGCGTTGACATTGGGACGGACCTGCTGAGGGGCTACACCTTC
>-|TRBJ1-1|-|TRBV7-9
CASSLTPENTEAFF
TGTGCCAGCAGCTTAACCCCAGAGAACACTGAAGCTTTCTTT
>-|TRBJ2-7|many|TRBV5-1
CASSLGASRTYEQYF
TGCGCCAGCAGCTTGGGCGCATCCAGGACCTACGAGCAGTACTTC
>-|TRBJ2-1|-|TRBV5-6
CASSLFVGGPYNEQFF
TGTGCCAGCAGCTTGTTTGTCGGAGGACCCTACAATGAGCAGTTCTTC
>TRBD1|TRBJ1-5|once|TRBV15
CATSRDRQGVNQPQHF
TGTGCCACCAGCAGAGATAGACAGGGCGTTAATCAGCCCCAGCATTTT
>-|TRBJ2-2|many|TRBV7-9
CASSTYGGPTGELFF
TGTGCCAGCAGCACATACGGGGGCCCCACCGGGGAGCTGTTTTTT
>TRBD1|TRBJ2-7|many|TRBV7-8
CASSLGTGGSNEQYF
TGTGCCAGCAGCTTAGGGACAGGGGGTAGCAACGAGCAGTACTTC
>-|TRBJ2-7|many|TRBV30
CAGNGGPPTYEQYF
TGTGCCGGCAACGGAGGGCCTCCCACCTACGAGCAGTACTTC
>-|TRBJ1-2|few|TRBV15
CATSTGANYGYTF
TGTGCCACCAGCACCGGGGCCAACTATGGCTACACCTTC